This T cell receptor (beta chain) was observed in a study of tumor-infiltrating lymphocytes in localized non-small cell lung cancer. Findings and limits, study-wide: No T-cell fraction difference was seen between IM1 and IM2 tumors.

This CDR3 comprises 14 residues. V dropped 4 bases and J dropped 5 bases, with 14 bases sitting between them. Germline assignment: CDR1 SGHTA and CDR2 FQGNSA. Assay used: immunoSEQ multiplex PCR; TCRdb lists only in-frame clones, some missing. The table includes approximately 17,000 clones, roughly 72% detected once. As concerns this clone: What it binds is not known.

The V call is TRBV7-2, the J call TRBJ1-1; possible D gene TRBD1, 5 bases. The sequencing sample was made of lung tumor tissue. This receptor was identified in a human donor with non-small cell lung cancer. The CDR3: CASSSLGGLTEAFF. CDR3 DNA: TGTGCCAGCAGCTCCCTCGGGGGTTTGACTGAAGCTTTCTTT.